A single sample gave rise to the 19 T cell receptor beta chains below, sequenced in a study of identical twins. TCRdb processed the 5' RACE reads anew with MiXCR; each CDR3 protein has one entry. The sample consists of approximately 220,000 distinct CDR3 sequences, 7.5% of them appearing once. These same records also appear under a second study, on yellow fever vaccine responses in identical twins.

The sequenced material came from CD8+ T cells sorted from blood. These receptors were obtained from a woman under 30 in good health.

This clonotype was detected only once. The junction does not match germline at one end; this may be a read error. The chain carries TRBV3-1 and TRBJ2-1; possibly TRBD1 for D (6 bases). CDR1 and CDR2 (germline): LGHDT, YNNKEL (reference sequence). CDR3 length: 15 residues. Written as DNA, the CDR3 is TGTGCCAGCAGCCCCGGGACACGCTCCTTCAATGAGCAGTTCTTC. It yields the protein CASSPGTRSFNEQFF.

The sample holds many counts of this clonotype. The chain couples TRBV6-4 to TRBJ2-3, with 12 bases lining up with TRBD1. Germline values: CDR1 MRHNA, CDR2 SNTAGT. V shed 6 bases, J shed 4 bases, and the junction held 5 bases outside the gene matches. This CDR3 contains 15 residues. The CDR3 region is CASSTGTGGPDTQYF. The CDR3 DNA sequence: TGTGCCAGCAGCACCGGGACAGGGGGCCCAGATACGCAGTATTTT.

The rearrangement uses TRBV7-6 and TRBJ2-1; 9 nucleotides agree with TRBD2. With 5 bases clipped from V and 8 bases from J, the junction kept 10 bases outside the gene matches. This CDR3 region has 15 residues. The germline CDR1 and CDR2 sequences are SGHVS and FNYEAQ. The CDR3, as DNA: TGTGCCAGCAGCCCATGGGGGACTAGCCCCGATGAGCAGTTCTTC. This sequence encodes CASSPWGTSPDEQFF.

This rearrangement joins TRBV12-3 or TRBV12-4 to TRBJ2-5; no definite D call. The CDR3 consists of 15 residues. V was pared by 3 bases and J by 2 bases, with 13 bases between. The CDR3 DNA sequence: TGTGCCAGCAGTTTGCAGTCCGGGTTACAAGAGACCCAGTACTTC. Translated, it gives CASSLQSGLQETQYF.

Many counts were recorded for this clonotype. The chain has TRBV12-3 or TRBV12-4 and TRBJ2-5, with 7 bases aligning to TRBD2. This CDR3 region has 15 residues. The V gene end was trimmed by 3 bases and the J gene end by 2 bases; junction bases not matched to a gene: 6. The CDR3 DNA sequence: TGTGCCAGCAGTTTGGTCCTAGCGGATCAAGAGACCCAGTACTTC. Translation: CASSLVLADQETQYF.

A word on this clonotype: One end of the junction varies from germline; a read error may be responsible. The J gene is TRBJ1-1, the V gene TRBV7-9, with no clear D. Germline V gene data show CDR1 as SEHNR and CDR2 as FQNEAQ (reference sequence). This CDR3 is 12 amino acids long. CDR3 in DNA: TGTGCCAGCAGCTTAGGCGGGGTAGAAGCTCTCTTT. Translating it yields CASSLGGVEALF. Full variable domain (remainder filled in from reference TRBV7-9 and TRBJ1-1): DTGVSQNPRHKITKRGQNVTFRCDPISEHNRLYWYRQTLGQGPEFLTYFQNEAQLEKSRLLSDRFSAERPKGSFSTLEIQRTEQGDSAMYLCASSLGGVEALFGQGTRLTVV.

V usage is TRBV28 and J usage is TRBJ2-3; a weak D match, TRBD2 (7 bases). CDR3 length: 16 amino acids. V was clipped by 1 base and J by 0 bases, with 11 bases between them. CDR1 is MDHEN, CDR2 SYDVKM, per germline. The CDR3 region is CASSLSWGGSTDTQYF. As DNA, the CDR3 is TGTGCCAGCAGTTTATCTTGGGGGGGCAGCACAGATACGCAGTATTTT.

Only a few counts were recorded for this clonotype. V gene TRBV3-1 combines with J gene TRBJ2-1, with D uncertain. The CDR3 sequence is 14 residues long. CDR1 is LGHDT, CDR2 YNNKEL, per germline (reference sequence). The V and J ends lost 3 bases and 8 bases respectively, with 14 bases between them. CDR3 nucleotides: TGTGCCAGCAGCCATCCCCTATCTGGAGATGAGCAGTTCTTC. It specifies CASSHPLSGDEQFF.

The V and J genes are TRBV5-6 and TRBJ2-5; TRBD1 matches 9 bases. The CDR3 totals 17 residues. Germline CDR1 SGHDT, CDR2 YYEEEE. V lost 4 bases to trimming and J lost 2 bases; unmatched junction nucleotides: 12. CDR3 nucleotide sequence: TGTGCCAGCAGCCATGGATCGGGGACAGGGAAACAAGAGACCCAGTACTTC. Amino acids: CASSHGSGTGKQETQYF.

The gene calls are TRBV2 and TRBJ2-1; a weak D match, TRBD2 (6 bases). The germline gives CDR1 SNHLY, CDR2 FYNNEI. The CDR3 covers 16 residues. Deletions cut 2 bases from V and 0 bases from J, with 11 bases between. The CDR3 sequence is CASSEKLASSYNEQFF. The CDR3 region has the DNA TGTGCCAGCAGTGAAAAACTAGCCAGCTCCTACAATGAGCAGTTCTTC.

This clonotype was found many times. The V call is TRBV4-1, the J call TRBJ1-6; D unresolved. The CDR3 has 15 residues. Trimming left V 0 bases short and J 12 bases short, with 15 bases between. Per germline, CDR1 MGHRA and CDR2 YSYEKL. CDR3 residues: CASSQDGGIAGPLHF. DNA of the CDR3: TGCGCCAGCAGCCAAGATGGTGGCATCGCGGGACCCCTCCACTTT.

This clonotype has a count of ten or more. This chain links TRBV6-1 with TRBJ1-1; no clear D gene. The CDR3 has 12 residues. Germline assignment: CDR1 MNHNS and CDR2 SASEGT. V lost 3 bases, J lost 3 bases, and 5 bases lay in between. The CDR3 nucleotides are TGTGCCAGCAGTGATCGATACACTGAAGCTTTCTTT. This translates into CASSDRYTEAFF.

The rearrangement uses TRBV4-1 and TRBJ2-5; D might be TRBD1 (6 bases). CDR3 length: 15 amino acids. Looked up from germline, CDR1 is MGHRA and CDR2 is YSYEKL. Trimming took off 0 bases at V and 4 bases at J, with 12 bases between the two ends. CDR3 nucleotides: TGCGCCAGCAGCCAAGAAAATGGCAGGGGAGAGACCCAGTACTTC. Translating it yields CASSQENGRGETQYF.

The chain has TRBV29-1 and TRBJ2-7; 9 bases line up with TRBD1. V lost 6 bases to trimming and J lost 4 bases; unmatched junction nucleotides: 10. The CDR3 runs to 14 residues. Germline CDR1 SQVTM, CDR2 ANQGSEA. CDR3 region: CSVDSGQGEYEQYF. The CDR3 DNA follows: TGCAGCGTCGATTCGGGACAGGGCGAATACGAGCAGTACTTC.

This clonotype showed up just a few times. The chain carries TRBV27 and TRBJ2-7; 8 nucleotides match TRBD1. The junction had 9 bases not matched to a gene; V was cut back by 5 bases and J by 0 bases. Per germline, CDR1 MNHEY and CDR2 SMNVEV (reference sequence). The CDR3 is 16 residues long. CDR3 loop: CASSKGTGAVSYEQYF. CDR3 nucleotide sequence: TGTGCCAGCAGTAAAGGGACAGGCGCTGTCTCCTACGAGCAGTACTTC.

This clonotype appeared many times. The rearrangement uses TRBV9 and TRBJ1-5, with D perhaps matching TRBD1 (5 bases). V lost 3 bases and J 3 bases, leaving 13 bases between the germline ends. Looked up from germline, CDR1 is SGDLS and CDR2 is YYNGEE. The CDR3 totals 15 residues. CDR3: CASSERGWINQPQHF. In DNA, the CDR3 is TGTGCCAGCAGCGAAAGGGGATGGATCAATCAGCCCCAGCATTTT.

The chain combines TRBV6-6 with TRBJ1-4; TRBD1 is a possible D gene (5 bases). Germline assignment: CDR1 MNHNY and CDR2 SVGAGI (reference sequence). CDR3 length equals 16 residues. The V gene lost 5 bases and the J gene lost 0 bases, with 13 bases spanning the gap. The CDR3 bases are TGTGCCAGCAGTATGCGACAGTACGCAACTAATGAAAAACTGTTTTTT. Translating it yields CASSMRQYATNEKLFF.

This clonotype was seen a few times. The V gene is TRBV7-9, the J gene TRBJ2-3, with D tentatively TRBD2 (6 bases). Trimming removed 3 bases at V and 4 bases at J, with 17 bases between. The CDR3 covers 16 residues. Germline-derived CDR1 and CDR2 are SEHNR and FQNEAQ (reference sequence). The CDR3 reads CASSFPSGLGSDTQYF. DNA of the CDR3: TGTGCCAGCAGCTTTCCCAGCGGGCTGGGGTCAGATACGCAGTATTTT.

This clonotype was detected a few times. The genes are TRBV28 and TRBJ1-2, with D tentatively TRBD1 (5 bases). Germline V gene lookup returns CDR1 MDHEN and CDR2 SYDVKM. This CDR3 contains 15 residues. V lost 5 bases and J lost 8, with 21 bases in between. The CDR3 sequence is CASSPGGTATSGYTF. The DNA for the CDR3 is TGTGCCAGCAGTCCTGGGGGGACTGCTACTTCGGGCTACACCTTC.